The sequence of this T cell receptor (beta chain) was determined in a study of blood T cell repertoires in COVID-19. The overall study: Sites across the United States, Italy and Spain contributed samples from acute and convalescent COVID-19. PBMCs, B-cell-depleted T cells, or T cells were the source of the cDNA or gDNA that made up the material.

CDR3 size: 16 residues. Germline V CDR1 and CDR2: KGHSH, LQKENI. With 2 bases removed from V and 5 bases from J, the gap between germline ends came to 18 bases. Original methodology: Reference gene primer amplification yielded estimated nucleated cell counts. Some clones are missing from TCRdb's copy, which holds only in-frame ones; the method was immunoSEQ multiplex PCR. V, J and clone size are taken as reported in that table, and D and trimming were inferred from the DNA itself. The table lists more than 50,000 clones, about 78% of them singletons, with around half in the top ten. This chain uses TRBV18 with TRBJ1-1, with D perhaps TRBD1 (6 bases). The sequenced sample consisted of peripheral blood. The clonotype was recovered from a woman older than 75 with acute or convalescent COVID-19. The CDR3 reads CASSPYRDRVRTEAFF. The CDR3 DNA reads TGTGCCAGCTCACCATACAGGGATCGGGTAAGGACTGAAGCTTTCTTT.